This paragraph covers one TCR beta chain sequence. Generated by immunoSEQ multiplex PCR, the TCRdb table keeps only in-frame clones and is missing some. The sample lists about 47,000 clones, approximately 84% seen once, with 2.5% in the top ten. This sample stems from a study of blood T cell repertoires in COVID-19. The sequenced material came from peripheral blood. The clonotype originates from a man in his fifties or sixties with acute or convalescent COVID-19.

The CDR3 DNA follows: TGTGCCAGCAGCCCAGGGACTAGCGGAACCTACGAGCAGTACTTC. Its translation: CASSPGTSGTYEQYF. The chain couples TRBV9 to TRBJ2-7; TRBD2 aligns across 11 bases. Germline trimming cut 4 bases from V and 2 bases from J; bases unmatched to any gene: 5. The germline V gene encodes CDR1 SGDLS and CDR2 YYNGEE. CDR3 length: 15 residues. Variable domain in full (rest from reference TRBV9 and TRBJ2-7): DSGVTQTPKHLITATGQRVTLRCSPRSGDLSVYWYQQSLDQGLQFLIQYYNGEERAKGNILERFSAQQFPDLHSELNLSSLELGDSALYFCASSPGTSGTYEQYFGPGTRLTVT.